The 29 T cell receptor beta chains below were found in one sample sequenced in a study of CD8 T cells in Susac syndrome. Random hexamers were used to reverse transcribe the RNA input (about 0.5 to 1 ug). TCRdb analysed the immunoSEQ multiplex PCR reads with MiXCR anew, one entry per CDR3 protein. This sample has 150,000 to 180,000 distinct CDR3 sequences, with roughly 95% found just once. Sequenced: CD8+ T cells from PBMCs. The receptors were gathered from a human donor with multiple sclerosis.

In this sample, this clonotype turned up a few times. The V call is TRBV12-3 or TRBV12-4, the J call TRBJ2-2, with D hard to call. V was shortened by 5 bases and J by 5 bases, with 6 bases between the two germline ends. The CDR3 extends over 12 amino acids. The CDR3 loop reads CASSPSTGELFF. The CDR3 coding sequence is TGTGCCAGCAGTCCTAGTACCGGGGAGCTGTTTTTT.

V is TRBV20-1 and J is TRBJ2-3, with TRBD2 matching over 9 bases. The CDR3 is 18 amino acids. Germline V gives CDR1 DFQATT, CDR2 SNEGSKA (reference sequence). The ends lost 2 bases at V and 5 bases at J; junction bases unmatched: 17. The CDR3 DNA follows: TGCAGTGCTAGATCAAGACTAGCGCGGGGGGGAGATGAAGATACGCAGTATTTT. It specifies CSARSRLARGGDEDTQYF.

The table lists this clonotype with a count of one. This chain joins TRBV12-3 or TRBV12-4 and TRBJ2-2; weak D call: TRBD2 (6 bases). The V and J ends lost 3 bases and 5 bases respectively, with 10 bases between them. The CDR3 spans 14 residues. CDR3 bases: TGTGCCAGCAGTTTCGGGACTCCTACCGGGGAGCTGTTTTTT. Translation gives CASSFGTPTGELFF.

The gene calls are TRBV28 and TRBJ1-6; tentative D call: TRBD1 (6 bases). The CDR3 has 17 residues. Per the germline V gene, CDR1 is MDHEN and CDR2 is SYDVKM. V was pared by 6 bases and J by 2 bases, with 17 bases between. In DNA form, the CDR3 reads TGTGCCAGCAGCCCGCGGAGGGGGAGGCCCTATAATTCACCCCTCCACTTT. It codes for CASSPRRGRPYNSPLHF.

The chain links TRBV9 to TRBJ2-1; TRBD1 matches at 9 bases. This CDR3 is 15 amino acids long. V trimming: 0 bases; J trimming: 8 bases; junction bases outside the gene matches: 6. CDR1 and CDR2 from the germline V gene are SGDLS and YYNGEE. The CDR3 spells CASSVAGTGSDEQFF. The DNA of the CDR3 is TGTGCCAGCAGCGTAGCAGGGACAGGGAGCGATGAGCAGTTCTTC.

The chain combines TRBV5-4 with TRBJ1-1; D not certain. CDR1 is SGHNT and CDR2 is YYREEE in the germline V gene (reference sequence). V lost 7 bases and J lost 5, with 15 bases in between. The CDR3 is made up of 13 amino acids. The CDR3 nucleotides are TGTGCCAGCTCCCGGGCCTGGCATACTGAAGCTTTCTTT. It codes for CASSRAWHTEAFF.

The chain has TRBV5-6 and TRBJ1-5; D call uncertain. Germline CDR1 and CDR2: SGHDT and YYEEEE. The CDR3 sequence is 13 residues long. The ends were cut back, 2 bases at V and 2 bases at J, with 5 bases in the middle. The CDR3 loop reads CASSFWGNQPQHF. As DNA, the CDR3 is TGTGCCAGCAGCTTTTGGGGCAATCAGCCCCAGCATTTT.

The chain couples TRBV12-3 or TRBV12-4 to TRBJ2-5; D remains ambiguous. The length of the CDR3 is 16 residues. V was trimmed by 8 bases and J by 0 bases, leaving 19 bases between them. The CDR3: CASCALGMGYQETQYF. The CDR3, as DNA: TGTGCCAGCTGTGCCCTGGGGATGGGGTACCAAGAGACCCAGTACTTC.

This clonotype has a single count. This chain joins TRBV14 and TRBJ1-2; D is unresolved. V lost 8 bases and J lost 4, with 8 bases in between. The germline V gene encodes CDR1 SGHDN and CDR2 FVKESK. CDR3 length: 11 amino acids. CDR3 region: CASGGFYGYTF. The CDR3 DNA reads TGTGCCAGCGGAGGGTTCTATGGCTACACCTTC.

CDR3 region: CASSSSGQGGNEQFF. CDR3 bases: TGTGCCAGCAGCTCGTCGGGACAGGGCGGTAATGAGCAGTTCTTC. This chain joins TRBV13 and TRBJ2-1, with 9 bases that match TRBD1. Germline V gene lookup returns CDR1 PRHDT and CDR2 FYEKMQ (reference sequence). The CDR3 sequence is 15 residues long. V lost 4 bases to trimming and J lost 7 bases; unmatched junction nucleotides: 8.

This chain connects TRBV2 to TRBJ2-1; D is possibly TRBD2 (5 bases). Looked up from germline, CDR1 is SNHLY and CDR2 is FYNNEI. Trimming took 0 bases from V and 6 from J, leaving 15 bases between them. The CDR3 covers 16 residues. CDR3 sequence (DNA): TGTGCCAGCAGTGAAGCGTGGTCGGGGAGTGGCAATGAGCAGTTCTTC. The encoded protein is CASSEAWSGSGNEQFF.

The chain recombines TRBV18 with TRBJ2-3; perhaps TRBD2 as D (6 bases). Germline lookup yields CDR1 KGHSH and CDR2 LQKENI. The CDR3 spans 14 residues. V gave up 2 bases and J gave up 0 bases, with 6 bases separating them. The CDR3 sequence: CASSPGTSTDTQYF. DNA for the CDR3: TGTGCCAGCTCACCAGGGACTAGCACAGATACGCAGTATTTT.

Written as DNA, the CDR3 is TGTGCCAGCAGGGCCCCAGGGTTCGAAAAGACCCAGTACTTC. Its translation: CASRAPGFEKTQYF. The rearrangement links TRBV3-1 to TRBJ2-5, with a tentative D call TRBD1 (5 bases). Germline CDR1 is LGHDT and CDR2 is YNNKEL (reference sequence). The CDR3 has 14 amino acids. V gave up 6 bases and J gave up 6 bases, with 17 bases separating them.

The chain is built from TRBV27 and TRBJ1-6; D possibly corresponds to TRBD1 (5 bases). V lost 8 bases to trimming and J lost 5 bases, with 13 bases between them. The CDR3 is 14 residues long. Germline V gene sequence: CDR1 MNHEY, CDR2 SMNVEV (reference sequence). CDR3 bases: TGTGCCAGCCAACGCAGGGCCGATAATTCACCCCTCCACTTT. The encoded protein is CASQRRADNSPLHF.

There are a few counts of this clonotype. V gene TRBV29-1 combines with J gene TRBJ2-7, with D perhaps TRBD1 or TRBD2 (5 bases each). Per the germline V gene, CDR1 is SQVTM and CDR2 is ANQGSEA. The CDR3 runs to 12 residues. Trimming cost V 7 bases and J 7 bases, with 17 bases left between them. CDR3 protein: CSASGPRSEQYF. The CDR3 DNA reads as TGCAGCGCCTCGGGACCGCGTTCGGAGCAGTACTTC.

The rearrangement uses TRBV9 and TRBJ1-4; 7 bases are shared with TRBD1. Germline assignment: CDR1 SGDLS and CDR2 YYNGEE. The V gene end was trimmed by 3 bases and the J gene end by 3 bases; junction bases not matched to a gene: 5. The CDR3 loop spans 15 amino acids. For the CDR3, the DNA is TGTGCCAGCAGCGCTACAGGGGTCGCTAATGAAAAACTGTTTTTT. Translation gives CASSATGVANEKLFF. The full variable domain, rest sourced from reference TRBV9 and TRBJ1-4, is DSGVTQTPKHLITATGQRVTLRCSPRSGDLSVYWYQQSLDQGLQFLIQYYNGEERAKGNILERFSAQQFPDLHSELNLSSLELGDSALYFCASSATGVANEKLFFGSGTQLSVL.

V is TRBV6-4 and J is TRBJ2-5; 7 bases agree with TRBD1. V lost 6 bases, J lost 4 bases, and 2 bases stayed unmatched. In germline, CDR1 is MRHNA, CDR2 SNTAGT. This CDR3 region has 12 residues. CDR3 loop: CASSRDRETQYF. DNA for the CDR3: TGTGCCAGCAGCCGGGACAGAGAGACCCAGTACTTC.

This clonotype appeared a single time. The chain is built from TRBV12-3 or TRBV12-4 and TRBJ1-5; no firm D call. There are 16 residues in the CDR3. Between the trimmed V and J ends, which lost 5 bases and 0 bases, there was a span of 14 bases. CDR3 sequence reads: CASSPVRVHSNQPQHF. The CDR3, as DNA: TGTGCCAGCAGTCCAGTGCGGGTCCATAGCAATCAGCCCCAGCATTTT.

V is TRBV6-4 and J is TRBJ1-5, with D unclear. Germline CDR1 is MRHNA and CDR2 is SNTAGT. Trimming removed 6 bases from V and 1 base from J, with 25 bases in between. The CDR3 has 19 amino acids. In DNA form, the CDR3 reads TGTGCCAGCAGCGAACCCCCCGCCATCGGAGGGAAAAGCAATCAGCCCCAGCATTTT. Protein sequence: CASSEPPAIGGKSNQPQHF.

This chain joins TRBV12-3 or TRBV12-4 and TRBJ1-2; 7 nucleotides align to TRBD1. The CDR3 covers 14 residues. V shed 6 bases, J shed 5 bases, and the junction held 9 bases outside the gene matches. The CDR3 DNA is TGTGCCAGCAGGTCCGACAGGGACGGGTATGGCTACACCTTC. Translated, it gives CASRSDRDGYGYTF.

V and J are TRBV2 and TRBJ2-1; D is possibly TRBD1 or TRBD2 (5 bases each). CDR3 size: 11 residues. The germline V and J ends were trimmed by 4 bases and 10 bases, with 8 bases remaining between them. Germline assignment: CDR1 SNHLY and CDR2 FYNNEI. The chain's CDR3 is CASSGGDEQFF. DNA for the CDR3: TGTGCCAGCAGTGGTGGGGACGAGCAGTTCTTC. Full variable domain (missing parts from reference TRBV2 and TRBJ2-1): EPEVTQTPSHQVTQMGQEVILRCVPISNHLYFYWYRQILGQKVEFLVSFYNNEISEKSEIFDDQFSVERPDGSNFTLKIRSTKLEDSAMYFCASSGGDEQFFGPGTRLTVL.

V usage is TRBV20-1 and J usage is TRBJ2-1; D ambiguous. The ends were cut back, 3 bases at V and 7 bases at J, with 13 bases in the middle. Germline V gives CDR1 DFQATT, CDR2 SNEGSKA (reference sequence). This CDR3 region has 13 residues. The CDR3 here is CSASAAEINEQFF. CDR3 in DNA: TGCAGTGCTAGTGCGGCGGAGATAAATGAGCAGTTCTTC.

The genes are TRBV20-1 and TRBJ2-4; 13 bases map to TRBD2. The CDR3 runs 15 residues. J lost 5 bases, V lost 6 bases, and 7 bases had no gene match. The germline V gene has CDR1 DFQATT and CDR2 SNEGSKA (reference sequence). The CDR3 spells CSAPRGTSGENIQYF. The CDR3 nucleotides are TGCAGTGCCCCCAGGGGGACTAGCGGGGAAAACATTCAGTACTTC.

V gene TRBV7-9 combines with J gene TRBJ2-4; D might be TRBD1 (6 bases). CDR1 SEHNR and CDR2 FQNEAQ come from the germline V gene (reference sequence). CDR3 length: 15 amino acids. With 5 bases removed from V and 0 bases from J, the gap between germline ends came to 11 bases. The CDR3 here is CASSLDRLAKNIQYF. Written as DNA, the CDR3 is TGTGCCAGCAGCCTGGACAGACTAGCCAAAAACATTCAGTACTTC.

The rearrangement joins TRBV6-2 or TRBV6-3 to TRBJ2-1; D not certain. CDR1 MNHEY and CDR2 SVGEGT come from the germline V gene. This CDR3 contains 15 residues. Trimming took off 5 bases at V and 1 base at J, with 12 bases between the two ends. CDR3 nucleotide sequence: TGTGCCAGCAGTGGGGAAGGGAATTCCTACAATGAGCAGTTCTTC. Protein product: CASSGEGNSYNEQFF.

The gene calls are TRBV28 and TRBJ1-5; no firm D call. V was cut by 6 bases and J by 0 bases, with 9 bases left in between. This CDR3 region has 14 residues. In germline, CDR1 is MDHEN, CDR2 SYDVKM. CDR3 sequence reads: CASSPDRSNQPQHF. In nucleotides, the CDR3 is TGTGCCAGCAGCCCAGACCGTAGCAATCAGCCCCAGCATTTT.

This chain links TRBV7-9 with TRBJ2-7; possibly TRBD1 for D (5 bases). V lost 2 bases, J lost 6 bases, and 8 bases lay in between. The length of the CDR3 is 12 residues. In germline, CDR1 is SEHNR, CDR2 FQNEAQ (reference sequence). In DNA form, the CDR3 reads TGTGCCAGCAGCTTATCCGACAGCGAGCAGTACGTC. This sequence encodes CASSLSDSEQYV.

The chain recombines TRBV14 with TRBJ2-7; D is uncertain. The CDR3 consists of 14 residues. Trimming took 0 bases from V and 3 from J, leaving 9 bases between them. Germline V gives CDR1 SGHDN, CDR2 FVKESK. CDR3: CASSQDGGGYEQYV. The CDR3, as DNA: TGTGCCAGCAGCCAAGATGGTGGCGGCTACGAGCAGTACGTC.

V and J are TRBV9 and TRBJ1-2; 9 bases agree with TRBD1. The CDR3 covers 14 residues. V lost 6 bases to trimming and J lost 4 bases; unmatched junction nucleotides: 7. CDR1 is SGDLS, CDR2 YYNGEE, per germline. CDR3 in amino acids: CASTATGGPYGYTF. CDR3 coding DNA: TGTGCCAGCACCGCGACAGGGGGACCCTATGGCTACACCTTC.